Included here is one T cell receptor (beta chain) sequence, with context. Vbeta (60) and Jbeta (13) primers were used in the PCR. Method: immunoSEQ multiplex PCR; TCRdb's copy keeps in-frame clones and lacks some. The sample yields about 180,000 clones, around 83% seen once. Germline V gene data show CDR1 as SGHAT and CDR2 as FQNNGV. V was pared by 2 bases and J by 8 bases, with 18 bases between. The CDR3 contains 16 residues. This entry is derived from a study of cytomegalovirus exposure and HLA in healthy donors. The specimen sequenced was PBMCs. This clonotype was obtained from a girl aged 2 to 9 in good health and CMV-seropositive. The chain couples TRBV11-2 to TRBJ2-2; D might be TRBD1 (6 bases). The CDR3 DNA follows: TGTGCCAGCAGCTTATGGGACATTAAGTATGCTGGGGAGCTGTTTTTT. Its protein is CASSLWDIKYAGELFF.